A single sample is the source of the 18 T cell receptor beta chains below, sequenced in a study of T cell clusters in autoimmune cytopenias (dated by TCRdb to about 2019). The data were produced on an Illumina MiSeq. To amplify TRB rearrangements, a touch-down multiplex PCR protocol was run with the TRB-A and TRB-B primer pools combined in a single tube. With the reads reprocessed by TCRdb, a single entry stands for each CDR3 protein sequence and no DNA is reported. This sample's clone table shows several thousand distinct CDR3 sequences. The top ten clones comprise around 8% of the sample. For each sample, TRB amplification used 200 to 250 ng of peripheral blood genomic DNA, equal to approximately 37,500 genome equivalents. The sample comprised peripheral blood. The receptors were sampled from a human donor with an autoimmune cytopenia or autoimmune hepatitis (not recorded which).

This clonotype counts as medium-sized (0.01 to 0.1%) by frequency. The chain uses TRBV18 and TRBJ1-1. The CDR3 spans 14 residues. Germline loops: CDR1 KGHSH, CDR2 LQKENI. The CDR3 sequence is CASSPSGSNTEAFF.

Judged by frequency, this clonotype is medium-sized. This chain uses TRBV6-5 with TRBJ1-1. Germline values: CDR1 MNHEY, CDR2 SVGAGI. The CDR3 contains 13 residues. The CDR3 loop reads CASSFVMNTEAFF.

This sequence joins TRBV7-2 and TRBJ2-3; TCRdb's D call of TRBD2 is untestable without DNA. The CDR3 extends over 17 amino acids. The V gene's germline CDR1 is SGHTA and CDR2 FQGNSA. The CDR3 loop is CASSLLAGGFSTDTQYF.

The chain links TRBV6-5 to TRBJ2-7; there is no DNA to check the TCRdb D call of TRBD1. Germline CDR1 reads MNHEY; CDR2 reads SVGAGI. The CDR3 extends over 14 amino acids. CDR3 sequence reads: CASRRTRVSYEQYF.

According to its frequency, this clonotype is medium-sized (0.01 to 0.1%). CDR3 residues: CASSLEQGSSYEQYF. The gene calls are TRBV5-4 and TRBJ2-7. Germline values: CDR1 SGHNT, CDR2 YYREEE (reference sequence). The CDR3 totals 15 residues.

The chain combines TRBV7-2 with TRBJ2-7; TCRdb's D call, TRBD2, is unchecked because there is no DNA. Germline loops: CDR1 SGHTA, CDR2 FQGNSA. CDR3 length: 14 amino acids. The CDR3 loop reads CASSLAIAGNEQYF.

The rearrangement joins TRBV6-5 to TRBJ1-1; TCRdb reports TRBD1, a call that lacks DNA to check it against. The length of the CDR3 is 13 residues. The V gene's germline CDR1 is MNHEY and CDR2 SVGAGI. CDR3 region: CASSTGQDTEAFF.

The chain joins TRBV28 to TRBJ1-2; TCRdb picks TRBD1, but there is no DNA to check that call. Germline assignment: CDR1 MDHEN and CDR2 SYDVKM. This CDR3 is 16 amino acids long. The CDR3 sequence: CASSLGRRGAGYGYTF.

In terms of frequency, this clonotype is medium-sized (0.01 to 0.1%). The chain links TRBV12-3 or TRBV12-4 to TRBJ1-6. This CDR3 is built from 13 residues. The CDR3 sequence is CASSFDGNRPLHF.

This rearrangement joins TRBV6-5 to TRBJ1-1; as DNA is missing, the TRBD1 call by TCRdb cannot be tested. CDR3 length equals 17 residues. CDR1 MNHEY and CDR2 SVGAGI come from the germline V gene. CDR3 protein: CASRPYGGAGRNTEAFF.

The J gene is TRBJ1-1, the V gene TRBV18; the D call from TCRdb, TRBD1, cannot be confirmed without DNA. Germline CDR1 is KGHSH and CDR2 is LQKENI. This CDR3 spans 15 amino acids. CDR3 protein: CASSWGRGMNTEAFF.

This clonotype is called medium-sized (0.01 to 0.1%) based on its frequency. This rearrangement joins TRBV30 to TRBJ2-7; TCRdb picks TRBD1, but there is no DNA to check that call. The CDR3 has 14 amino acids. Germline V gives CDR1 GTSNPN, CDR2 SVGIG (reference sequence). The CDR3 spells CAWSEGGLIYEQYF.

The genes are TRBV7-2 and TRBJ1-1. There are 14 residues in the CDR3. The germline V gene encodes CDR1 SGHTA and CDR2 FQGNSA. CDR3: CASSRRGLNTEAFF.

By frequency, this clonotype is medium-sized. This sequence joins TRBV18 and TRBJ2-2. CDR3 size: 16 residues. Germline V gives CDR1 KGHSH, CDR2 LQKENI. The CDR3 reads CASSLSSRTGTGELFF.

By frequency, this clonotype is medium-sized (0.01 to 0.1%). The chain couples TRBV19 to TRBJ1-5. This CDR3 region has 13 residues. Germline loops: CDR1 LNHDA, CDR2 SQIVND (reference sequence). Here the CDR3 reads CASSPYSNQPQHF.

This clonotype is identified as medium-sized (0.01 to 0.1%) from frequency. The CDR3 is CASSMDASRGLGGTETQYF. This chain links TRBV19 with TRBJ2-5; TCRdb's D call, TRBD2, is unchecked because there is no DNA. Germline CDR1 reads LNHDA; CDR2 reads SQIVND (reference sequence). The CDR3 consists of 19 residues. The full variable domain, completed using reference TRBV19 and TRBJ2-5, is DGGITQSPKYLFRKEGQNVTLSCEQNLNHDAMYWYRQDPGQGLRLIYYSQIVNDFQKGDIAEGYSVSREKKESFPLTVTSAQKNPTAFYLCASSMDASRGLGGTETQYFGPGTRLLVL.

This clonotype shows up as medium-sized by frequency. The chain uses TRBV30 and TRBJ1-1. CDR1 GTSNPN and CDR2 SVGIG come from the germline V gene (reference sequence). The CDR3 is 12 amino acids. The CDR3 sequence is CAWTMMNTEAFF.

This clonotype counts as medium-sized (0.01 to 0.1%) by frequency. CDR3 amino acids: CASSYPRGAAHLEIYEQYF. The V and J genes are TRBV6-2 or TRBV6-3 and TRBJ2-7; TCRdb picks TRBD1, but there is no DNA to check that call. CDR1 and CDR2 from the germline V gene are MNHEY and SVGEGT. The CDR3 sequence is 19 residues long.